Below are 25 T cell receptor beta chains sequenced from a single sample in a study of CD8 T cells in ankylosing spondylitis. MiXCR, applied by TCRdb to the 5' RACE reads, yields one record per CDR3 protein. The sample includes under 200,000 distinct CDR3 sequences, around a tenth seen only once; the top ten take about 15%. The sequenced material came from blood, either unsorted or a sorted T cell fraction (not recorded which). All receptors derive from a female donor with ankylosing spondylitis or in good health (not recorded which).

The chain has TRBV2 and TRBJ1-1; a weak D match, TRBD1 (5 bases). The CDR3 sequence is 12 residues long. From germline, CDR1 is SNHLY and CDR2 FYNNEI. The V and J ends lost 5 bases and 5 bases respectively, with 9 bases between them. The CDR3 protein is CASSPGWTEAFF. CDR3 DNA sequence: TGTGCCAGCAGTCCAGGGTGGACTGAAGCTTTCTTT.

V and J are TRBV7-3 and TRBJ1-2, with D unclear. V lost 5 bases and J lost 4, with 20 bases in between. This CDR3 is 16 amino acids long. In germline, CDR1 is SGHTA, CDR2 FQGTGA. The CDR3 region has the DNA TGTGCCAGCAGCCCCCGCGGACCTCCCGAAGCCTATGGCTACACCTTC. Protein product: CASSPRGPPEAYGYTF. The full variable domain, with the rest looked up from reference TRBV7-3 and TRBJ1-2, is GAGVSQTPSNKVTEKGKYVELRCDPISGHTALYWYRQSLGQGPEFLIYFQGTGAADDSGLPNDRFFAVRPEGSVSTLKIQRTERGDSAVYLCASSPRGPPEAYGYTFGSGTRLTVV.

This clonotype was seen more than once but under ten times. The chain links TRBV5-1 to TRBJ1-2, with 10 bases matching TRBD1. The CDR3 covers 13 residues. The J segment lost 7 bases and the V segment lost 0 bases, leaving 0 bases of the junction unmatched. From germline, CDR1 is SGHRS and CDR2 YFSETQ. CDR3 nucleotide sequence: TGCGCCAGCAGCTTGGGACAGGGGGCTGGCTACACCTTC. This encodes CASSLGQGAGYTF.

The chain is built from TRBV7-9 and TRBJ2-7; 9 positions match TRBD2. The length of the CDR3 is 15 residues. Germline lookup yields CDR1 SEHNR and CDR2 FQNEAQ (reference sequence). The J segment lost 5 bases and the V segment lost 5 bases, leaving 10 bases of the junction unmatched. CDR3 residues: CASSTLAGVVDEQYF. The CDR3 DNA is TGTGCCAGCAGCACCTTAGCGGGAGTGGTGGACGAGCAGTACTTC.

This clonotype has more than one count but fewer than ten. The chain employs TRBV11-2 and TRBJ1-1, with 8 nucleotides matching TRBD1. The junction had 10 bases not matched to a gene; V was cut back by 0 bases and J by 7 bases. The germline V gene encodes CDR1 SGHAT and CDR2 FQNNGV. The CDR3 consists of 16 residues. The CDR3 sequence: CASSLEGQERGDEAFF. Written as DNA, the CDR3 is TGTGCCAGCAGCTTAGAGGGACAGGAACGGGGGGATGAAGCTTTCTTT.

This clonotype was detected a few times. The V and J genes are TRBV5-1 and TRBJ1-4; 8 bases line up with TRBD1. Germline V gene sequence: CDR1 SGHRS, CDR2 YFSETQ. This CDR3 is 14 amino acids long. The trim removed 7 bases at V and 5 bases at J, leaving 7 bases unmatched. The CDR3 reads CASRSGQANEKLFF. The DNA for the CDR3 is TGCGCCAGCCGCTCGGGACAGGCAAATGAAAAACTGTTTTTT. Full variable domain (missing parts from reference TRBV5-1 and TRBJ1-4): KAGVTQTPRYLIKTRGQQVTLSCSPISGHRSVSWYQQTPGQGLQFLFEYFSETQRNKGNFPGRFSGRQFSNSRSEMNVSTLELGDSALYLCASRSGQANEKLFFGSGTQLSVL.

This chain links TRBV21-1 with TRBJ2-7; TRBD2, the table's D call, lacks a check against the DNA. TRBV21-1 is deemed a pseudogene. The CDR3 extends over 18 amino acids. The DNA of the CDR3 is TGTGCCAGCAGCAAAGCCCTCGAGGGACCCAAGGCGGGGCACGAGCAGTACTTC. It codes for CASSKALEGPKAGHEQYF.

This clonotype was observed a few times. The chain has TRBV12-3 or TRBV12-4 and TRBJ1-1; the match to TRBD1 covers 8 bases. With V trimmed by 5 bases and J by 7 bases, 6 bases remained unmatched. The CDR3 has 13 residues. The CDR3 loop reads CASSDNRGSEAFF. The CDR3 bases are TGTGCCAGCAGTGATAACAGGGGGAGTGAAGCTTTCTTT.

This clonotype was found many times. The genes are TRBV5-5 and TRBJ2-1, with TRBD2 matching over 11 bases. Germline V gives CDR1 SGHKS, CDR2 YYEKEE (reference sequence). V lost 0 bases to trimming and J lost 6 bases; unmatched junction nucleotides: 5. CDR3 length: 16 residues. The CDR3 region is CASSLVLGTSGNEQFF. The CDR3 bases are TGTGCCAGCAGCTTGGTGCTCGGGACTAGCGGCAATGAGCAGTTCTTC.

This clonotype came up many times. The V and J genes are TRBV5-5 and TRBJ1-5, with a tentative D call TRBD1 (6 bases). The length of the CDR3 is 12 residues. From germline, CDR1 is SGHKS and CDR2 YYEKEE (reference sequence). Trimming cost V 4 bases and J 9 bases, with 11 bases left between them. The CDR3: CASSVKGGPQHF. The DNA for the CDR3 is TGTGCCAGCAGCGTAAAGGGGGGGCCCCAGCATTTT. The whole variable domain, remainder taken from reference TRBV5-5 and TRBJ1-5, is DAGVTQSPTHLIKTRGQQVTLRCSPISGHKSVSWYQQVLGQGPQFIFQYYEKEERGRGNFPDRFSARQFPNYSSELNVNALLLGDSALYLCASSVKGGPQHFGDGTRLSIL.

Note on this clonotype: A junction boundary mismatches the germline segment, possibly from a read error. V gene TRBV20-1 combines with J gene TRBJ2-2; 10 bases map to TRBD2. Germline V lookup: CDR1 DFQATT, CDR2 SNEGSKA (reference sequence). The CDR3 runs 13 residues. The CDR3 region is CSLAGENTEELFF. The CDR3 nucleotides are TGCAGTCTAGCGGGAGAGAACACCGAGGAGCTGTTTTTT.

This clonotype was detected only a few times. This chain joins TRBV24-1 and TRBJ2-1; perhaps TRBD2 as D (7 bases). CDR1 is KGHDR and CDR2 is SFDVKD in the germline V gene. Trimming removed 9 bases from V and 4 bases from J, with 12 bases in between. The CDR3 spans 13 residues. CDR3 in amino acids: CATAGGPYNEQFF. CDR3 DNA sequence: TGTGCCACCGCCGGGGGGCCTTACAATGAGCAGTTCTTC.

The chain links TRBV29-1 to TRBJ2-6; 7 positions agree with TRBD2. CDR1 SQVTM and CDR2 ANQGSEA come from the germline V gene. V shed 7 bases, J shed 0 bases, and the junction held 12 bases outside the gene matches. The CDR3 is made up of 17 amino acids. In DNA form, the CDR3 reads TGCAGCGCCTGGGGAGGGGATACCAGCTCTGGGGCCAACGTCCTGACTTTC. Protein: CSAWGGDTSSGANVLTF.

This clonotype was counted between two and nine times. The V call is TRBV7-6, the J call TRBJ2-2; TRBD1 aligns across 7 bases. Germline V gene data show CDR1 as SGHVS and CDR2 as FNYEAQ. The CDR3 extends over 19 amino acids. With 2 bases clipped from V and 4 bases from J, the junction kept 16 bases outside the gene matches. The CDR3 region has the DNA TGTGCCAGCAGCTTAAACCGACCACCGAGGGGGCTTTTCACCGGGGAGCTGTTTTTT. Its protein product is CASSLNRPPRGLFTGELFF.

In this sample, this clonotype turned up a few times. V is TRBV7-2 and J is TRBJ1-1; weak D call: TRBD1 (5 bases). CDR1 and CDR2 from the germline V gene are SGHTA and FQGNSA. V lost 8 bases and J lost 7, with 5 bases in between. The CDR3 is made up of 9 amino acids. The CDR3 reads CASGHEAFF. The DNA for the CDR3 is TGTGCCAGCGGACATGAAGCTTTCTTT.

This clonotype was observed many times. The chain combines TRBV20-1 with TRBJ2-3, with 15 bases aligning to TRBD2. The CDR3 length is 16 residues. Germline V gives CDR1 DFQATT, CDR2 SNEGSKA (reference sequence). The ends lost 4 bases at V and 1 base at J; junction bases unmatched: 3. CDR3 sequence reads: CSATGTSGRRTDTQYF. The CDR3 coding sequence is TGCAGTGCTACAGGGACTAGCGGGAGGCGCACAGATACGCAGTATTTT.

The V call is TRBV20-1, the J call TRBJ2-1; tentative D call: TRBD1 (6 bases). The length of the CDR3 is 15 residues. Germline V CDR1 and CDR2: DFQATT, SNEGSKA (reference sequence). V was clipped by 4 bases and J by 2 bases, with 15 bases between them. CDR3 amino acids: CSANPLGDTYNEQFF. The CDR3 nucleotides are TGCAGTGCTAACCCTTTAGGGGACACCTACAATGAGCAGTTCTTC.

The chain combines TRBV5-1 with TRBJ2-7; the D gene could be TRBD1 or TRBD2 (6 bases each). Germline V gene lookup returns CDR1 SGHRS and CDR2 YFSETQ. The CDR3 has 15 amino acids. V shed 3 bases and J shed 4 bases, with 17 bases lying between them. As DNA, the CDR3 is TGCGCCAGCAGCTGGTCGGGGGCAGCAAATTACGAGCAGTACTTC. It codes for CASSWSGAANYEQYF.

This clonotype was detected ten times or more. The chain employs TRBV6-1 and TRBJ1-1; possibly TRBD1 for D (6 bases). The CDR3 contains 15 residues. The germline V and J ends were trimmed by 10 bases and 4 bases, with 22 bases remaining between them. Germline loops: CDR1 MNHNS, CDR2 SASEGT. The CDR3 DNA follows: TGTGCCACCCGGCCCCGGGGGGCTCTTTTCACTGAAGCTTTCTTT. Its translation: CATRPRGALFTEAFF.

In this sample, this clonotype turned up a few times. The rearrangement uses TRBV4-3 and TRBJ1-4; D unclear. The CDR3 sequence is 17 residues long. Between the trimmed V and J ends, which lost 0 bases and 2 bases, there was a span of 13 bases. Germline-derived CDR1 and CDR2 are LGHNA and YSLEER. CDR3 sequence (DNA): TGCGCCAGCAGCCAAGATAGCTCCCCACTGACTAATGAAAAACTGTTTTTT. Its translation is CASSQDSSPLTNEKLFF.

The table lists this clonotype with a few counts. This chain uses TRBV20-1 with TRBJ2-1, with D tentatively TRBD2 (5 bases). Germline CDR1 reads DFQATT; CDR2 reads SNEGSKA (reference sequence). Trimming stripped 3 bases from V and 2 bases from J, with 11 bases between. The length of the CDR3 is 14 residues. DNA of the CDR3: TGCAGTGCTAGCTCGGGAAATACCTACAATGAGCAGTTCTTC. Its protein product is CSASSGNTYNEQFF.

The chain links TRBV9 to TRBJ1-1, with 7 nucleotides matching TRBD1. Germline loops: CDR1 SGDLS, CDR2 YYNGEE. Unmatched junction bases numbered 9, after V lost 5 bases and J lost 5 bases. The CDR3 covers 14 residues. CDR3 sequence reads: CASRSDPGGTEAFF. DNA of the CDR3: TGTGCCAGCAGGTCCGACCCAGGGGGGACTGAAGCTTTCTTT.

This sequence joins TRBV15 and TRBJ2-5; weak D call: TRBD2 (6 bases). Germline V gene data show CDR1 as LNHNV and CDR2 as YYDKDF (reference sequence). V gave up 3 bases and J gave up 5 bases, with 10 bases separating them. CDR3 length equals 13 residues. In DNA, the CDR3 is TGTGCCACCAGCAGGAGACTAGGGGAGACCCAGTACTTC. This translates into CATSRRLGETQYF.

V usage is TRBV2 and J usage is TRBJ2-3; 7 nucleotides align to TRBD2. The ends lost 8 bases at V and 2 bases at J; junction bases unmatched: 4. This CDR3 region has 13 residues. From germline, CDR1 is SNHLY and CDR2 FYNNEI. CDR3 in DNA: TGTGCCAGCCGGGGGGTTTACACAGATACGCAGTATTTT. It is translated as CASRGVYTDTQYF.

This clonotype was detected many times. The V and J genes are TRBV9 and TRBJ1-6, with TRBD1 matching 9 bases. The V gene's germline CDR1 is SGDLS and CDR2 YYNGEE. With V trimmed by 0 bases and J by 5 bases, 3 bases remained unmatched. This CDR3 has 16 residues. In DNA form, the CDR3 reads TGTGCCAGCAGCGTAGCTGGACAGGGGAATAATTCACCCCTCCACTTT. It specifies CASSVAGQGNNSPLHF.